This T cell receptor (beta chain) came from a study of shared clonotypes between healthy human individuals. Overall study findings and caveats: Clonotype sharing across a handful of donors was observed for around 4.8% of naive CD4 clonotypes. In having few donors, the study represented limited genetic and exposure-history diversity.

Roughly 200 ng DNA, 30,000 or so T cell genomes, went into each sorted-subset replicate PCR. Sequencing was performed with immunoSEQ multiplex PCR; in TCRdb, only in-frame clones are kept and a portion is missing. Here the sample spans approximately 710,000 clones, less than 95% being singletons. About this clone itself: The antigen is unknown.

Trimming cost V 0 bases and J 7 bases, with 6 bases left between them. This CDR3 contains 11 residues. The germline CDR1 and CDR2 sequences are GTSNPN and SVGIG (reference sequence). The sequencing sample was made of memory CD8+ T cells from PBMCs. Subset given: CD45RO+ cells pooled with CCR7-negative TemRA cells. This receptor was identified in a man between 18 and 35 years old in good health. Some clones in this sample may be carry-over from other donors' samples. The chain combines TRBV30 with TRBJ1-2, with TRBD1 as a possible D gene (6 bases). The CDR3 coding sequence is TGTGCCTGGAGTGTACAGGGTGGCTACACCTTC. Translated: CAWSVQGGYTF.